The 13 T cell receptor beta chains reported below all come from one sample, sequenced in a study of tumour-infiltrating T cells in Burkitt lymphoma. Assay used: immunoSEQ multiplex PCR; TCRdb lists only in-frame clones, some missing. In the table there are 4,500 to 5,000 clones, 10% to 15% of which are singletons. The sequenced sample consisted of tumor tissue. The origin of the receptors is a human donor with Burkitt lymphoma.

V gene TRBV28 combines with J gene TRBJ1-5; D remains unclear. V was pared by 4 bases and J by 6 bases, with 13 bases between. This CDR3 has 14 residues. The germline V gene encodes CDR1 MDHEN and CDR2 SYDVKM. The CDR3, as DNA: TGTGCCAGCAGTTCTCAGAGACGGGCTCAGCCCCAGCATTTT. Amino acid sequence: CASSSQRRAQPQHF.

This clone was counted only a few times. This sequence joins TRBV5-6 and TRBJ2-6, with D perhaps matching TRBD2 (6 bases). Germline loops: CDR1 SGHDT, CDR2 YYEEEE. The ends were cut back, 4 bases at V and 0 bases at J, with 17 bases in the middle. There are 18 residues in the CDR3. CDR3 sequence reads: CASSPGGGRYSGANVLTF. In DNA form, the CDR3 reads TGTGCCAGCAGCCCGGGTGGGGGGAGATACTCTGGGGCCAACGTCCTGACTTTC. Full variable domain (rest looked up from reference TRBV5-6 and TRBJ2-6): DAGVTQSPTHLIKTRGQQVTLRCSPKSGHDTVSWYQQALGQGPQFIFQYYEEEERQRGNFPDRFSGHQFPNYSSELNVNALLLGDSALYLCASSPGGGRYSGANVLTFGAGSRLTVL.

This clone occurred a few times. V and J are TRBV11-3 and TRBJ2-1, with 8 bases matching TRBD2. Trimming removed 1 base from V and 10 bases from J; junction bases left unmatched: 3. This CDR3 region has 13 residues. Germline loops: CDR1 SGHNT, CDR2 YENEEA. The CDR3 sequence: CASSLGVAGEQFF. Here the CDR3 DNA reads TGTGCCAGCAGCTTAGGGGTAGCGGGGGAGCAGTTCTTC.

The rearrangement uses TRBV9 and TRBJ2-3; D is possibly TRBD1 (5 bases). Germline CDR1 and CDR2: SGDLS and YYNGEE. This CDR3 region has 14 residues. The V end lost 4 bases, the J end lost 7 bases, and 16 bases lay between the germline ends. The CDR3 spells CASSPYIGAYTQYF. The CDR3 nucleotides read TGTGCCAGCAGCCCCTACATTGGGGCGTATACGCAGTATTTT.

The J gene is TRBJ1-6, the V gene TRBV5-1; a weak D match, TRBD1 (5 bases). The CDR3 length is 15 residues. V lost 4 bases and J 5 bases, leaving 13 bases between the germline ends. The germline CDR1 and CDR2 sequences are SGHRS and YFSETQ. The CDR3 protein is CASSLNRRDNSPLHF. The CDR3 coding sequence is TGCGCCAGCAGCCTTAACAGGAGGGATAATTCACCCCTCCACTTT.

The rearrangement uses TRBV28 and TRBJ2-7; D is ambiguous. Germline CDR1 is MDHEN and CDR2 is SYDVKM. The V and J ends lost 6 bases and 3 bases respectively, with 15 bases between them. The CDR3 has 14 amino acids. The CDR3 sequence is CASSPLWPLYEQYF. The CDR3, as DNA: TGTGCCAGCAGCCCCCTGTGGCCCCTCTACGAGCAGTACTTC.

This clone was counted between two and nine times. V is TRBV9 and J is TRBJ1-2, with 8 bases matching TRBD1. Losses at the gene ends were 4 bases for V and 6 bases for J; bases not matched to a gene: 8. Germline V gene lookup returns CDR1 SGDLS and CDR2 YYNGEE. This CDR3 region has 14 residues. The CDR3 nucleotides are TGTGCCAGCAGCCCAATGGACAGGGCAAATGGCTACACCTTC. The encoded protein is CASSPMDRANGYTF.

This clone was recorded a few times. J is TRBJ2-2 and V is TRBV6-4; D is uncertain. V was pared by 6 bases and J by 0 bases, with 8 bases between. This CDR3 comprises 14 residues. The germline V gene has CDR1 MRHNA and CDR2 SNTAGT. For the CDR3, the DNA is TGTGCCAGCAGGGAAGGGCCGAACACCGGGGAGCTGTTTTTT. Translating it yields CASREGPNTGELFF.

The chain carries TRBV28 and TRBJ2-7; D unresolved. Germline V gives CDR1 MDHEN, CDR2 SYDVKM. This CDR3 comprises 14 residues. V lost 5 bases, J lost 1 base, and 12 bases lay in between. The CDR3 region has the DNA TGTGCCAGCAGTCCGCGAGTGGGGTCCTACGAGCAGTACTTC. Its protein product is CASSPRVGSYEQYF.

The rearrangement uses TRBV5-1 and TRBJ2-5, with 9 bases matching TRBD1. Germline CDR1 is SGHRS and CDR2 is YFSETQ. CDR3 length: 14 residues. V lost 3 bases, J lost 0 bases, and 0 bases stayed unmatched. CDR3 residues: CASSWTGDQETQYF. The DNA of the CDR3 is TGCGCCAGCAGCTGGACAGGGGACCAAGAGACCCAGTACTTC.

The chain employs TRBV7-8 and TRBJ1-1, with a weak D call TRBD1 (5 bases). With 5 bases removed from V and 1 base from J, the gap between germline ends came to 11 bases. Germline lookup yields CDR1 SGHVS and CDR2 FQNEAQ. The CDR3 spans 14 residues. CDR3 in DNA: TGTGCCAGCAGCCAAAACGACAGGAACACTGAAGCTTTCTTT. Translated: CASSQNDRNTEAFF.

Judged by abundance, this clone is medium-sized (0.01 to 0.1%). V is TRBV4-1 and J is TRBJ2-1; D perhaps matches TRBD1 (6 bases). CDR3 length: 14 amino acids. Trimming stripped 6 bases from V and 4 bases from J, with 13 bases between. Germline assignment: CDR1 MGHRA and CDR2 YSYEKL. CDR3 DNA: TGCGCCAGCAGTCGCAAGACAGGTTACAATGAGCAGTTCTTC. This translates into CASSRKTGYNEQFF.

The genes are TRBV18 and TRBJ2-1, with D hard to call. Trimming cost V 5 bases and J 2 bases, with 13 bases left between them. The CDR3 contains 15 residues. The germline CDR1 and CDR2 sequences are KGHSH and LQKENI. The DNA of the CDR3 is TGTGCCAGCTCAATAAGGCACACCACCTACAATGAGCAGTTCTTC. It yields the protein CASSIRHTTYNEQFF.